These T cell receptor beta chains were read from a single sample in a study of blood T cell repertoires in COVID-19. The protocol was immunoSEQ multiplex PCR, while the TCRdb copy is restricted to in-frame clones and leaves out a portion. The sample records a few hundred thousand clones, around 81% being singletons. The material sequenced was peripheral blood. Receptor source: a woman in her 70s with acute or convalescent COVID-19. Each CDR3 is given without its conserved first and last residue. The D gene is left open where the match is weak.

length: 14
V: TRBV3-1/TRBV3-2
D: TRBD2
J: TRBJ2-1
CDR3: ASSLPRTSGYNEQF

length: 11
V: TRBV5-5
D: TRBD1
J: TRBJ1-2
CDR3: ASSWGQGGGYT

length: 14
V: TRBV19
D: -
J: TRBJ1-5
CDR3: ASSITGSDSNQPQH

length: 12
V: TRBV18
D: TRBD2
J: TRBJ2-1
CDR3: ASSGLAGSNEQF

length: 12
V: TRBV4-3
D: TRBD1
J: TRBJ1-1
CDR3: ASSQESTGGRAF

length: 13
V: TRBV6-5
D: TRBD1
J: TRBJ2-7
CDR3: ASSSQNRGRQEQY

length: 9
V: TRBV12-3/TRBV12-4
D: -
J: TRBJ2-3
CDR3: ASTPRDTQY

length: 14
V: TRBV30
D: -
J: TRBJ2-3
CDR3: AWSGGDYAGTDTQY

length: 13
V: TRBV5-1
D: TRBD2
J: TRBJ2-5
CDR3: ASSYSGVNQETQY

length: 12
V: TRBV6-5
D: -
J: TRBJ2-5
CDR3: ASSLSQATETQY

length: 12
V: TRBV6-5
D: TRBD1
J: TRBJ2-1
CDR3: ATRRTGGYNEQF

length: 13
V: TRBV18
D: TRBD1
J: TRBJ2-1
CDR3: ASSPGTGVSHEQF

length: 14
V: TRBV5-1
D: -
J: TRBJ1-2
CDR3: ASSLGTHRDLEGYT

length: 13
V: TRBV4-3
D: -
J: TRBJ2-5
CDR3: ASRFEGQCQETQY

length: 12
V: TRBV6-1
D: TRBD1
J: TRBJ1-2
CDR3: ASSDRTGDYGYT

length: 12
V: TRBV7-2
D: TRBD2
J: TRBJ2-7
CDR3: ASSPGSGGYEQY

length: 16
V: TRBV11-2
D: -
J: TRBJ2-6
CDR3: ASSFFPGLPSGANVLT

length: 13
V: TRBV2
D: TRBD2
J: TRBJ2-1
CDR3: ASTLAGGSYNEQF

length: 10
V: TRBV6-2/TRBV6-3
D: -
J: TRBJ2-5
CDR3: ASSHGEETQY

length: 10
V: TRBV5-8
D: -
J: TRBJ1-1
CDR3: ASSLVRVEAF

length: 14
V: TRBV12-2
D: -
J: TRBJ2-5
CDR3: ASRLVDLASGETQY

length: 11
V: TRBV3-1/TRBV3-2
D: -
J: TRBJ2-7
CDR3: ASSLTKAGEQY

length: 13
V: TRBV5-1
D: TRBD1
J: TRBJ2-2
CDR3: ASSRLTGVTGELF

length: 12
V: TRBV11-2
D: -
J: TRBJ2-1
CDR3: ASSKEGRGDEQF

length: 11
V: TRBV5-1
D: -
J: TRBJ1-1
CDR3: ASSSTGNTEAF

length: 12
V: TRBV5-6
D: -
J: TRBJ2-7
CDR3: ASSFRPISYEQY

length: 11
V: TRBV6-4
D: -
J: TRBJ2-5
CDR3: ASSVSDQETQY

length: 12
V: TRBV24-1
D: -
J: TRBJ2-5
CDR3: ATSDRRLAETQY

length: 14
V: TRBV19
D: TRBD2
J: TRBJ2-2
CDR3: ASSLAGGRNTGELF

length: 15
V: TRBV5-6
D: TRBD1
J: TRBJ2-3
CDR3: ASSSNLKRTGQDTQY

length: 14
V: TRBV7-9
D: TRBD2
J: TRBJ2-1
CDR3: ASSKSVAGDYNEQF

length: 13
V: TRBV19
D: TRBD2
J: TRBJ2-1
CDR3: ASSNQRGHGDEQF

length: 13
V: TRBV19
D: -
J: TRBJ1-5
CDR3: ASSINFGGNQPQH

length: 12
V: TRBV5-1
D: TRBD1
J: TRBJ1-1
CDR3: ASSFWTGNTEAF

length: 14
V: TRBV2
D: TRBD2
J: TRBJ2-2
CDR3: ASRGPGLAQTGELF

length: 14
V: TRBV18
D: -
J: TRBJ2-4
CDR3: ASSPPRTVRQNIQY